The rows below give T cell receptor beta chains drawn from one sample of a study of T cell responses to AZD1222 COVID-19 vaccine. Here immunoSEQ multiplex PCR was the method, and the copy in TCRdb shows in-frame clones only, minus some. This table holds over 110,000 clones, 85% to 95% found once. The sample in question was peripheral blood, obtained on day 0 of AZD1222 vaccination. The origin of the receptors is an adult in good health. CDR3s include the opening cysteine and the closing phenylalanine or tryptophan. D genes are given only for firm matches. Expanded clones get a size class; other rows say once, few or many, or leave the size out.

abundance	d_gene	v_gene	j_gene	CDR3nt	CDR3aa
once	TRBD1	TRBV2	TRBJ2-5	TGTGCCAGCAGGAGGAGAGGGGGCGAGACCCAGTACTTC	CASRRRGGETQYF
.	TRBD2	TRBV27	TRBJ2-7	TGTGCCAGCGGCACTAGCGGATTCTACGAGCAGTACTTC	CASGTSGFYEQYF
once	.	TRBV2	TRBJ1-4	TGTGCCAGCAGCAAAGTCGACAGTTTTAATGAAAAACTGTTTTTT	CASSKVDSFNEKLFF
.	TRBD1	TRBV5-4	TRBJ1-4	TGTGCCAGCAGCACCCGGACAGGGCTTAATGAAAAACTGTTTTTT	CASSTRTGLNEKLFF
.	.	TRBV27	TRBJ2-6	TGTGCCAGCAGAGGGTCTGGGGCCAACGTCCTGACTTTC	CASRGSGANVLTF
.	TRBD1	TRBV6-5	TRBJ2-2	TGTGCCAGCAGTTCTACAGGGGGCCCGAACACCGGGGAGCTGTTTTTT	CASSSTGGPNTGELFF
.	.	TRBV3-1/TRBV3-2	TRBJ1-1	TGTGCCAGCAGCCCGGGCAGGGGAAGAGCTTTCTTT	CASSPGRGRAFF
.	TRBD1	TRBV13	TRBJ1-1	TGTGCCAGCAGCCCTCGGACAGGCAGGGAAGCTTTCTTT	CASSPRTGREAFF
.	.	TRBV5-1	TRBJ1-1	TGCGCCAGCAGCCAGGTAATGAACACTGAAGCTTTCTTT	CASSQVMNTEAFF
.	.	TRBV7-8	TRBJ2-1	TGTGCCACCGGGTACAATGAGCAGTTCTTC	CATGYNEQFF
few	.	TRBV2	TRBJ2-5	TGTGCCAGCAGCCTAGCGCGCCAAGAGACCCAGTACTTC	CASSLARQETQYF
.	.	TRBV5-1	TRBJ2-3	TGCGCCAGCAGCTTCGGGACTTACACAGATACGCAGTATTTT	CASSFGTYTDTQYF
.	.	TRBV2	TRBJ2-3	TGTGCCAGCAGTGACTCGGGTACGCAGTATTTT	CASSDSGTQYF
once	TRBD1	TRBV19	TRBJ1-4	TGTGCCAGTAGTCTACGGACAGGGGTCGGTGAAAAACTGTTTTTT	CASSLRTGVGEKLFF
.	TRBD2	TRBV5-1	TRBJ2-7	TGCGCCAGCAGAGGCGGGAGTACCGACGAGCAGTACTTC	CASRGGSTDEQYF
.	.	TRBV7-9	TRBJ1-4	TGTGCCAGCAGTGAATTGGGGAAGGCTAATGAAAAACTGTTTTTT	CASSELGKANEKLFF
.	.	TRBV4-3	TRBJ1-2	TGCGCCAGCAGCCAAGTGGGCCAAAGTGGCTCTGGCTACACCTTC	CASSQVGQSGSGYTF
.	.	TRBV28	TRBJ1-6	TGTGCCAGCAGTTTATTCAGGGGCTCGTGGACAGAATCACCCCTCCACTTT	CASSLFRGSWTESPLHF
.	TRBD1	TRBV4-3	TRBJ2-7	TGCGCCAGCAGCCAACGGACAGGATTCTACGAGCAGTACTTC	CASSQRTGFYEQYF
.	.	TRBV2	TRBJ1-3	TGTGCCAGCGAGAAGGCGGACACCATATATTTT	CASEKADTIYF
.	.	TRBV5-1	TRBJ1-4	TGCGCCAGCAGCTTGGGTATCGGTGGCGGGAAGAATGAAAAACTGTTTTTT	CASSLGIGGGKNEKLFF
.	TRBD1	TRBV10-2	TRBJ2-3	TGCGCCAGCAGACACCGGACAGGAACAGATACGCAGTATTTT	CASRHRTGTDTQYF
.	TRBD1	TRBV2	TRBJ1-6	TGTGCCAGCAGTGAAGGACAGGGGATACCCCTCCACTTT	CASSEGQGIPLHF
.	.	TRBV28	TRBJ1-2	TGTGCCAGCAGTACTCAGGCTCATGGCTACACCTTC	CASSTQAHGYTF
.	.	TRBV9	TRBJ1-2	TGTGCCAGCAGCGTAGGGTCTGCTAACTATGGCTACACCTTC	CASSVGSANYGYTF
few	TRBD1	TRBV24-1	TRBJ2-7	TGTGCCACGGGAGTACAGGGGGCTAGCGAGCAGTACTTC	CATGVQGASEQYF
.	.	TRBV4-3	TRBJ2-3	TGCGCCAGCAGCCGGGGCACAGATACGCAGTATTTT	CASSRGTDTQYF
.	.	TRBV18	TRBJ1-1	TGTGCCAGCTCACCTCGTTCGACTGTGAGCACTGAAGCTTTCTTT	CASSPRSTVSTEAFF
.	.	TRBV23-1	TRBJ1-5	TGCGCCAGCAGTCCCGGAAGGATGGGTTTGCGGCCCCAGCATTTT	CASSPGRMGLRPQHF
.	.	TRBV6-5	TRBJ2-7	TGTGCCAGCAGTACGGGACGGAATTCCTACGAGCAGTACTTC	CASSTGRNSYEQYF
.	.	TRBV4-3	TRBJ1-5	TGCGCCAGCAGCTACACAGGTAATCAGCCCCAGCATTTT	CASSYTGNQPQHF
.	.	TRBV12-3/TRBV12-4	TRBJ2-2	TGTGCCACTCATTCAATTGCCGGGGAGCTGTTTTTT	CATHSIAGELFF
once	.	TRBV3-1/TRBV3-2	TRBJ1-3	TGTGCCAGCAGCCAGACATGGACTTCTGGAAACACCATATATTTT	CASSQTWTSGNTIYF
.	.	TRBV12-3/TRBV12-4	TRBJ2-5	TGTGCCAGCAGGAGGACAGTCCAAGAGACCCAGTACTTC	CASRRTVQETQYF
.	TRBD2	TRBV5-1	TRBJ2-3	TGCGCCAGCAGCGTGGCCGGGACTAGCGCAGATACGCAGTATTTT	CASSVAGTSADTQYF
.	.	TRBV28	TRBJ2-5	TGTGCCAGCAGTCCCCGACAGTCCCAAGAGACCCAGTACTTC	CASSPRQSQETQYF
.	TRBD1	TRBV4-1	TRBJ2-7	TGCGCCAGCAGCCGATCCCTCCGGGACAGCACCTACGAGCAGTACTTC	CASSRSLRDSTYEQYF
.	.	TRBV25-1	TRBJ1-2	TGTGCCAGCAGTGAACAGGGAAGAGGCTATGGCTACACCTTC	CASSEQGRGYGYTF